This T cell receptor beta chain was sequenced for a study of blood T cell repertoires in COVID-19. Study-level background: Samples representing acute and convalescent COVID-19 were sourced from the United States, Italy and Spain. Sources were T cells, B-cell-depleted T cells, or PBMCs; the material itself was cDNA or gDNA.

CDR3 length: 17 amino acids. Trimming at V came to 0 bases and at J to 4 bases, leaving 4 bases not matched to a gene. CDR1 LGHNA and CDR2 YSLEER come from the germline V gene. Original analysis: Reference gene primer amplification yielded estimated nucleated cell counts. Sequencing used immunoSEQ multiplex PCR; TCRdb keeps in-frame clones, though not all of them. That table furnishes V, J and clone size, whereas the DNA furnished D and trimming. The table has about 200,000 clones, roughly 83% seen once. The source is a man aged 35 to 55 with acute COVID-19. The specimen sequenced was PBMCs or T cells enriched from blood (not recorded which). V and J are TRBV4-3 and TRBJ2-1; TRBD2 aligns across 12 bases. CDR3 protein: CASSQEFGLAGYNEQFF. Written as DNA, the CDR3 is TGCGCCAGCAGCCAAGAGTTCGGACTAGCGGGGTACAATGAGCAGTTCTTC.